Presented here are 18 T cell receptor beta chains from one specimen sequenced in a study of identifying expanded T cells in peripheral blood. Data came from immunoSEQ multiplex PCR; TCRdb stores just in-frame clones and leaves some out. The data show roughly 86,000 clones, roughly 84% seen once. What was sequenced was blood. These receptors came from a person aged 18 to 70 in good health.

The chain carries TRBV5-1 and TRBJ1-2; a weak D match, TRBD1 (6 bases). Trimming stripped 0 bases from V and 8 bases from J, with 14 bases between. Germline CDR1 SGHRS, CDR2 YFSETQ. This CDR3 is built from 14 residues. The CDR3: CASSLDTGREGYTF. The CDR3 DNA reads TGCGCCAGCAGCTTGGACACAGGGCGGGAAGGCTACACCTTC.

The genes are TRBV19 and TRBJ1-2; TRBD1 might be the D (5 bases). Germline loops: CDR1 LNHDA, CDR2 SQIVND (reference sequence). Trimming stripped 7 bases from V and 4 bases from J, with 16 bases between. This CDR3 is built from 14 residues. This CDR3 reads CASNPPGGAYGYTF. CDR3 DNA: TGTGCCAGTAATCCCCCGGGGGGAGCCTATGGCTACACCTTC.

V and J are TRBV2 and TRBJ1-1; a possible D gene is TRBD1 (5 bases). The V end was cut by 5 bases, the J end by 1 base, with 8 bases between. CDR1 and CDR2 (germline): SNHLY, FYNNEI. This CDR3 is 13 amino acids long. CDR3 sequence reads: CASSSQGNTEAFF. The CDR3 DNA reads TGTGCCAGCAGTTCGCAGGGGAACACTGAAGCTTTCTTT.

About this clone: Compared with germline, one end of the junction differs, possibly owing to a read error. The genes are TRBV5-1 and TRBJ2-5, with D tentatively TRBD1 (6 bases). This CDR3 region has 13 residues. The germline V gene has CDR1 SGHRS and CDR2 YFSETQ. CDR3 nucleotide sequence: TGTGCCAGCAGCTTGGGACAACAAGAGACCCAGTACTTC. Its protein is CASSLGQQETQYF.

In the case of this clone: An end of the junction does not agree with germline; a read error may underlie this. The chain employs TRBV6-5 and TRBJ1-1; D uncertain. The V gene's germline CDR1 is MNHEY and CDR2 SVGAGI. The CDR3 is 13 residues long. CDR3 residues: CASTYGGDTEAFF. CDR3 nucleotides: TGTGCCAGCACTTACGGTGGGGACACTGAAGCTTTCTTT.

The chain couples TRBV7-2 to TRBJ1-1; unclear D gene. The V and J ends lost 3 bases and 2 bases respectively, with 13 bases between them. The CDR3 is 15 residues long. CDR1 SGHTA and CDR2 FQGNSA come from the germline V gene. The CDR3 reads CASSLVKDGNTEAFF. As DNA, the CDR3 is TGTGCCAGCAGCTTGGTGAAGGACGGCAACACTGAAGCTTTCTTT.

The chain has TRBV18 and TRBJ1-1; D is uncertain. V shed 1 base and J shed 1 base, with 7 bases lying between them. The CDR3 is 14 amino acids. Germline assignment: CDR1 KGHSH and CDR2 LQKENI. Here the CDR3 reads CASSPQDSNTEAFF. DNA for the CDR3: TGTGCCAGCTCACCACAGGACTCGAACACTGAAGCTTTCTTT.

V gene TRBV5-1 combines with J gene TRBJ1-6; perhaps TRBD1 as D (5 bases). Trimming removed 4 bases from V and 1 base from J, with 18 bases in between. This CDR3 has 18 residues. Germline V gene lookup returns CDR1 SGHRS and CDR2 YFSETQ. CDR3 nucleotides: TGCGCCAGCAGCGTGAAGGGACCCCGGGGATCCTATAATTCACCCCTCCACTTT. It translates to CASSVKGPRGSYNSPLHF.

CDR3: CASSPGQGRNQPQHF. The CDR3 DNA follows: TGTGCCAGCAGCCCCGGACAGGGACGCAATCAGCCCCAGCATTTT. This chain joins TRBV5-6 and TRBJ1-5; TRBD1 agrees at 8 bases. V shed 4 bases and J 2 bases; nucleotides not matched to a gene: 5. CDR1 SGHDT and CDR2 YYEEEE come from the germline V gene. This CDR3 spans 15 amino acids. The full variable domain, rest sourced from reference TRBV5-6 and TRBJ1-5, is DAGVTQSPTHLIKTRGQQVTLRCSPKSGHDTVSWYQQALGQGPQFIFQYYEEEERQRGNFPDRFSGHQFPNYSSELNVNALLLGDSALYLCASSPGQGRNQPQHFGDGTRLSIL.

This sequence joins TRBV11-3 and TRBJ2-5; D gene uncertain. The V gene lost 5 bases and the J gene lost 5 bases, with 18 bases spanning the gap. CDR1 is SGHNT, CDR2 YENEEA, per germline. CDR3 length: 15 amino acids. The DNA for the CDR3 is TGTGCCAGCAGCCCAGGTGCCCGCACCGAGGAGACCCAGTACTTC. This sequence encodes CASSPGARTEETQYF.

This CDR3 reads CASSPTWTGTLGYTF. CDR3 nucleotide sequence: TGTGCCAGCAGCCCGACTTGGACAGGGACTTTAGGCTACACCTTC. The J gene is TRBJ1-2, the V gene TRBV14, with 8 bases aligning to TRBD1. This CDR3 is 15 amino acids long. The V gene end was trimmed by 4 bases and the J gene end by 8 bases; junction bases not matched to a gene: 12. The germline V gene has CDR1 SGHDN and CDR2 FVKESK. The whole variable domain, remainder taken from reference TRBV14 and TRBJ1-2, is EAGVTQFPSHSVIEKGQTVTLRCDPISGHDNLYWYRRVMGKEIKFLLHFVKESKQDESGMPNNRFLAERTGGTYSTLKVQPAELEDSGVYFCASSPTWTGTLGYTFGSGTRLTVV.

This chain uses TRBV9 with TRBJ2-3; 8 nucleotides align to TRBD2. Trimming at V came to 4 bases and at J to 2 bases, leaving 6 bases not matched to a gene. The CDR3 contains 15 residues. CDR1 SGDLS and CDR2 YYNGEE come from the germline V gene. The CDR3 spells CASSFRGGLTDTQYF. The CDR3 region has the DNA TGTGCCAGCAGCTTCCGGGGGGGCCTCACAGATACGCAGTATTTT.

The chain couples TRBV2 to TRBJ1-2; a possible D gene is TRBD1 (6 bases). This CDR3 has 17 amino acids. Germline V gene sequence: CDR1 SNHLY, CDR2 FYNNEI. V gave up 2 bases and J gave up 4 bases, with 20 bases separating them. The CDR3 region is CASSEIFAATGLYGYTF. CDR3 DNA: TGTGCCAGCAGTGAAATCTTCGCTGCCACAGGGCTCTATGGCTACACCTTC.

This clone has only a few counts. The chain carries TRBV7-9 and TRBJ1-5; a weak D match, TRBD1 (6 bases). CDR1 and CDR2 (germline): SEHNR, FQNEAQ (reference sequence). There are 13 residues in the CDR3. Trimming removed 7 bases from V and 7 bases from J, with 14 bases in between. The CDR3: CASTTTGNQPQHF. The CDR3 bases are TGTGCCAGCACCACCACAGGGAACCAGCCCCAGCATTTT.

V and J are TRBV18 and TRBJ1-1; D is perhaps TRBD1 (5 bases). This CDR3 is 16 amino acids long. V lost 4 bases to trimming and J lost 4 bases, with 19 bases between them. Germline V gene sequence: CDR1 KGHSH, CDR2 LQKENI. CDR3 nucleotide sequence: TGTGCCAGCTCACTTCTGGAGGGGACGGGATCCACTGAAGCTTTCTTT. Encoded protein: CASSLLEGTGSTEAFF.

V and J are TRBV7-9 and TRBJ1-1; D not resolved. The CDR3 sequence is 14 residues long. V shed 1 base and J shed 7 bases, with 13 bases lying between them. Germline V gene lookup returns CDR1 SEHNR and CDR2 FQNEAQ (reference sequence). DNA of the CDR3: TGTGCCAGCAGCTTAGTTAGAACGAAGATTGAAGCTTTCTTT. Translation gives CASSLVRTKIEAFF.

This clone was detected a few times. CDR3: CATEDAGELFF. The CDR3 bases are TGTGCTACAGAGGACGCCGGGGAGCTGTTTTTT. The rearrangement joins TRBV6-5 to TRBJ2-2; D unclear. This CDR3 spans 11 amino acids. CDR1 is MNHEY and CDR2 is SVGAGI in the germline V gene.

The chain uses TRBV7-9 and TRBJ2-3; 10 positions agree with TRBD2. Germline CDR1 is SEHNR and CDR2 is FQNEAQ (reference sequence). This CDR3 has 16 amino acids. Trimming removed 0 bases from V and 7 bases from J; junction bases left unmatched: 7. CDR3 protein: CASSLAISGGAYTQYF. Written as DNA, the CDR3 is TGTGCCAGCAGCTTAGCGATAAGCGGGGGGGCATATACGCAGTATTTT.